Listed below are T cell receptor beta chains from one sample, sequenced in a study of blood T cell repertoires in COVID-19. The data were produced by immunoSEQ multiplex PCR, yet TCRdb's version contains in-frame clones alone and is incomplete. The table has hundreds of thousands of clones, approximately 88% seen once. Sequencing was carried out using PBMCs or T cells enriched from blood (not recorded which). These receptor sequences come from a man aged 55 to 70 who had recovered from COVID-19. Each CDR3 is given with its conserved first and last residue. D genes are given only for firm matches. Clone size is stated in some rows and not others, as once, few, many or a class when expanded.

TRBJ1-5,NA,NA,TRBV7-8,CASSNRQADQPQHF,TGTGCCAGCAGCAACCGACAGGCCGATCAGCCCCAGCATTTT
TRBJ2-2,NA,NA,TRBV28,CASSLYTPNTGELFF,TGTGCCAGCAGTTTGTACACCCCGAACACCGGGGAGCTGTTTTTT
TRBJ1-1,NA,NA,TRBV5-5,CASSLSPGTNTEAFF,TGTGCCAGCAGCTTGTCCCCGGGAACGAACACTGAAGCTTTCTTT
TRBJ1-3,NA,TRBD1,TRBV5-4,CASSLQGIGNTIYF,TGTGCCAGCAGCTTACAGGGGATCGGAAACACCATATATTTT
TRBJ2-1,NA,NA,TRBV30,CAWSVSVLDNEQFF,TGTGCCTGGAGTGTAAGTGTCTTAGACAATGAGCAGTTCTTC
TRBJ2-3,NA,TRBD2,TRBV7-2,CASSLAGLGTDTQYF,TGTGCCAGCAGCTTAGCGGGACTAGGCACAGATACGCAGTATTTT
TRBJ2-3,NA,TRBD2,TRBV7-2,CASSLVKLAGTGTDTQYF,TGTGCCAGCAGCTTAGTAAAACTAGCGGGAACTGGCACAGATACGCAGTATTTT
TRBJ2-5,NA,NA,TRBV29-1,CSAEGRVVGETQYF,TGCAGCGCCGAAGGCCGGGTAGTGGGAGAGACCCAGTACTTC
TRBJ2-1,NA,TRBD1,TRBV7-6,CASVPFSGGRYNEQFF,TGTGCCAGCGTCCCATTCTCAGGGGGCAGGTACAATGAGCAGTTCTTC
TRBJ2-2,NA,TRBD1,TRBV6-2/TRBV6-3,CATSPGGNTGELFF,TGTGCCACTAGCCCAGGGGGGAACACCGGGGAGCTGTTTTTT
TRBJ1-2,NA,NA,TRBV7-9,CASSLGLGGYTF,TGTGCCAGCAGCTTAGGGTTGGGCGGCTACACCTTC
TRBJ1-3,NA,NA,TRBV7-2,CASSLYGSNTIYF,TGTGCCAGCAGCTTATACGGGTCGAACACCATATATTTT
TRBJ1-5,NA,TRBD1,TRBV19,CASSVDRGSNQPQHF,TGTGCCAGTAGTGTGGACAGGGGTAGCAATCAGCCCCAGCATTTT
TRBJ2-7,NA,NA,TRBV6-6,CASTISSLSSYEQYF,TGTGCCAGCACCATTAGCTCCCTTAGCTCCTACGAGCAGTACTTC
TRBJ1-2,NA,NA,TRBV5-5,CASSLVPEAGYTF,TGTGCCAGCAGCTTGGTCCCCGAGGCTGGCTACACCTTC
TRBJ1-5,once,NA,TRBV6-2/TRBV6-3,CASSYSGRITFGQHF,TGTGCCAGCAGTTACTCGGGCAGGATTACTTTCGGCCAGCATTTT
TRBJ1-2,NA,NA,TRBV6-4,CASSVYSGANYGYTF,TGTGCCAGCAGTGTGTACAGCGGGGCAAACTATGGCTACACCTTC
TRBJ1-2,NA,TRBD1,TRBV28,CASSLNRGYGYTF,TGTGCCAGCAGTTTAAACAGGGGCTATGGCTACACCTTC
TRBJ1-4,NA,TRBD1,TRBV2,CASSPGTGYEKLFF,TGTGCCAGCAGTCCCGGGACAGGATATGAAAAACTGTTTTTT
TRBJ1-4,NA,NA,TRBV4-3,CASSQDSATNEKLFF,TGCGCCAGCAGCCAAGATTCAGCAACTAATGAAAAACTGTTTTTT
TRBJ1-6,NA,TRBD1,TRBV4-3,CASSQEGQGDSYNSPLHF,TGCGCCAGCAGCCAAGAGGGACAGGGGGATTCCTATAATTCACCCCTCCACTTT
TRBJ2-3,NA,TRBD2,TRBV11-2,CASSLDRLAGRVNTQYF,TGTGCCAGCAGCTTAGATAGGCTAGCGGGAAGAGTTAATACGCAGTATTTT
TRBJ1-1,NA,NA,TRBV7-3,CASSLIARGMNTEAFF,TGTGCCAGCAGCTTAATTGCCCGGGGTATGAACACTGAAGCTTTCTTT
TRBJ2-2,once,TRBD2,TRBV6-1,CASSESSGSVALFF,TGTGCCAGCAGTGAATCTAGCGGGAGCGTGGCGCTGTTTTTT
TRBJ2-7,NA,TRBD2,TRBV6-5,CASSIGLALYYEQYF,TGTGCCAGCAGTATAGGACTAGCGTTATACTACGAGCAGTACTTC
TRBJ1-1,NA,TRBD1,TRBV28,CASSSGGLGTEAFF,TGTGCCAGCAGTTCAGGGGGCTTAGGCACTGAAGCTTTCTTT
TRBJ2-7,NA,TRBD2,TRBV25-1,CASSPSGRQYF,TGTGCCAGCAGCCCGAGCGGGAGGCAGTACTTC
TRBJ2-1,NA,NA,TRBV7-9,CASSLIAYEQFF,TGTGCCAGCAGCTTAATAGCTTATGAGCAGTTCTTC
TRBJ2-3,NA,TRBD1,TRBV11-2,CASSFTWTGTLDTQYF,TGTGCCAGCAGCTTTACCTGGACAGGGACCTTAGATACGCAGTATTTT
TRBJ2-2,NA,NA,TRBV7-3,CASSPVAGMDTGELFF,TGTGCCAGCAGCCCCGTCGCGGGGATGGACACCGGGGAGCTGTTTTTT
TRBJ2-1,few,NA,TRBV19,CASSIVQGSGNEQFF,TGTGCCAGTAGTATAGTCCAGGGTTCGGGCAATGAGCAGTTCTTC
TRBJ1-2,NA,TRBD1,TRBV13,CASSRNAGGGGYTF,TGTGCCAGCAGCCGCAACGCAGGGGGCGGGGGCTACACCTTC
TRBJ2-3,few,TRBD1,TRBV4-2,CASSQYGTGAEDTQYF,TGTGCCAGCAGCCAATATGGGACAGGGGCAGAGGATACGCAGTATTTT
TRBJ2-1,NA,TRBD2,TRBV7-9,CASSSRPGLPSYNEQFF,TGTGCCAGCAGCTCGAGGCCGGGACTACCTTCCTACAATGAGCAGTTCTTC
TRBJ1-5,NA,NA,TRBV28,CASSWGLISNQPQHF,TGTGCCAGCAGTTGGGGGCTTATTAGCAATCAGCCCCAGCATTTT
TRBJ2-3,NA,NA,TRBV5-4,CASSQTISTDTQYF,TGTGCCAGCAGCCAGACTATTAGCACAGATACGCAGTATTTT
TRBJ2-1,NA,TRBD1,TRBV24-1,CATSETRRTGSINEQFF,TGTGCCACCAGTGAGACCCGGCGGACAGGGTCGATTAATGAGCAGTTCTTC
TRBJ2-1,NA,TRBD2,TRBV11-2,CASSLFVLAGGAGEQFF,TGTGCCAGCAGCTTATTTGTTCTAGCGGGAGGAGCAGGTGAGCAGTTCTTC
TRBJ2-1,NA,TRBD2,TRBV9,CASSPGTSGSNEQFF,TGTGCCAGCAGCCCCGGGACTAGCGGGTCCAATGAGCAGTTCTTC
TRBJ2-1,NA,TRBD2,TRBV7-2,CASSLTSDSTANEQFF,TGTGCCAGCAGCTTAACTAGCGATTCAACCGCCAATGAGCAGTTCTTC